The rows below give T cell receptor beta chains drawn from one sample of a study of CD8+ T cells in alopecia areata. Profiled with immunoSEQ multiplex PCR; TCRdb holds only in-frame clones, not every one. This table has about 180,000 clones, 40% to 65% appearing once. The sample here was CD8+ T cells sorted from blood, taken at week 52, from a patient treated with tofacitinib. These receptors were collected from a human donor with alopecia areata. CDR3s include the opening cysteine and the closing phenylalanine or tryptophan. A D gene is named only where the DNA matches it firmly. The size of a clone is reported for some rows only, either as once, few or many, or as a class for expanded clones.

TRBJ2-7 - - TRBV7-9 CASSFGSYEQYF TGTGCCAGCAGCTTTGGGAGCTACGAGCAGTACTTC
TRBJ2-7 - few TRBV30 CAWSSGGGFEYF TGTGCCTGGAGCTCTGGGGGTGGCTTTGAGTACTTC
TRBJ2-3 - - TRBV7-9 CASSLVRTDTQYF TGTGCCAGCAGCTTAGTAAGGACAGATACGCAGTATTTT
TRBJ1-5 - - TRBV29-1 CSVEDPQGPSQHF TGCAGCGTTGAAGACCCACAGGGCCCGTCCCAGCATTTT
TRBJ2-3 TRBD2 - TRBV6-1 CASSRTSGGYDTQYF TGTGCCAGCAGTCGGACTAGCGGGGGCTATGATACGCAGTATTTT
TRBJ1-2 - - TRBV5-6 CASSAEDGVYGYTF TGTGCCAGCAGCGCGGAAGACGGGGTCTATGGCTACACCTTC
TRBJ2-1 TRBD1 few TRBV30 CALGQDNEQFF TGTGCCCTCGGACAGGACAATGAGCAGTTCTTC
TRBJ1-5 - - TRBV27 CASTGTWGNQPQHF TGTGCCAGTACCGGGACTTGGGGCAATCAGCCCCAGCATTTT
TRBJ2-5 - few TRBV4-3 CASSQDSEETQYF TGCGCCAGCAGCCAAGATTCGGAGGAGACCCAGTACTTC
TRBJ1-3 - - TRBV7-8 CASSSQGTGNTIYF TGTGCCAGCAGCTCCCAGGGGACTGGAAACACCATATATTTT
TRBJ2-3 - few TRBV6-4 CASSDSKGADTQYF TGTGCCAGCAGTGACTCGAAAGGGGCAGATACGCAGTATTTT
TRBJ1-1 - - TRBV6-5 CASSYLGENTEAFF TGTGCCAGCAGTTACCTGGGTGAGAACACTGAAGCTTTCTTT
TRBJ2-7 TRBD1 - TRBV6-6 CASSSLDRGFYEQYF TGTGCCAGCAGTTCATTGGACAGGGGATTCTACGAGCAGTACTTC
TRBJ2-7 - few TRBV4-1 CASSQLQGSYDEQYF TGCGCCAGCAGCCAACTGCAGGGAAGCTATGACGAGCAGTACTTC
TRBJ2-2 - - TRBV5-1 CASSLDWPGELFF TGCGCCAGCAGCCTTGACTGGCCCGGGGAGCTGTTTTTT
TRBJ1-6 - few TRBV11-2 CASSFLTGPNSPLHF TGTGCCAGCAGCTTCCTGACAGGTCCTAATTCACCCCTCCACTTT
TRBJ2-3 TRBD2 - TRBV7-9 CASRPGLALHPDTQYF TGTGCCAGCAGACCCGGACTAGCCCTTCACCCAGATACGCAGTATTTT
TRBJ2-1 - few TRBV5-4 CASSPLAPDYNEQFF TGTGCCAGCAGTCCACTAGCTCCTGACTACAATGAGCAGTTCTTC
TRBJ1-1 TRBD1 few TRBV30 CAWIGGGGRNTEAFF TGTGCCTGGATAGGGGGAGGGGGCAGGAACACTGAAGCTTTCTTT